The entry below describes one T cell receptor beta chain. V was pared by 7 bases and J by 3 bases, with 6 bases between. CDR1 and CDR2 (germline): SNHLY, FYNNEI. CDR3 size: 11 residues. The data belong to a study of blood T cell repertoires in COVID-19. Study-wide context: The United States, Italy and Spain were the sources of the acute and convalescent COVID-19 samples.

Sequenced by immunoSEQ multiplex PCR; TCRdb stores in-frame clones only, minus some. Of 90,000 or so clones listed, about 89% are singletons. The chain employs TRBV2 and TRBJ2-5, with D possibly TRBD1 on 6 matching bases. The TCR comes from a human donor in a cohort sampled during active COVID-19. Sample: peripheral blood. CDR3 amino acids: CASKGEETQYF. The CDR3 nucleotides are TGTGCCAGCAAGGGGGAAGAGACCCAGTACTTC.